This entry lists 6 T cell receptor beta chains sequenced from one sample in a study of T cell changes during pregnancy in multiple sclerosis. The table came from immunoSEQ multiplex PCR; TCRdb's copy has only in-frame clones and leaves some out. Of more than 60,000 clones in the sample, approximately 89% were seen once. The material sequenced was peripheral blood, taken in the second trimester of pregnancy. The receptors shown here come from a female donor with multiple sclerosis, enrolled in a pregnancy study.

The V and J genes are TRBV6-8 and TRBJ2-1, with D possibly being TRBD1 (7 bases). The CDR3 is made up of 16 amino acids. Germline CDR1 is MNHGY and CDR2 is SAAAGT. The V and J ends lost 7 bases and 1 base respectively, with 17 bases between them. The DNA for the CDR3 is TGTGCCAGCACACAGGGGCGGGAAAAGTCCTACAATGAGCAGTTCTTC. Amino acid sequence: CASTQGREKSYNEQFF.

This rearrangement joins TRBV7-9 to TRBJ2-6; D gene ambiguous. V lost 5 bases and J lost 0, with 20 bases in between. Germline V gene lookup returns CDR1 SEHNR and CDR2 FQNEAQ (reference sequence). The CDR3 loop spans 19 amino acids. CDR3 region: CASSLLPEEAYSGANVLTF. Here the CDR3 DNA reads TGTGCCAGCAGCCTTCTACCAGAGGAAGCCTACTCTGGGGCCAACGTCCTGACTTTC.

The chain is built from TRBV5-4 and TRBJ2-5; TRBD1 is a possible D gene (6 bases). V shed 0 bases and J shed 3 bases, with 12 bases lying between them. The CDR3 sequence is 15 residues long. The germline V gene has CDR1 SGHNT and CDR2 YYREEE (reference sequence). CDR3 sequence reads: CASSLAPTGEETQYF. CDR3 bases: TGTGCCAGCAGCTTGGCCCCGACAGGCGAAGAGACCCAGTACTTC.

The gene calls are TRBV5-6 and TRBJ1-2; TRBD1 might be the D (5 bases). Trimming left V 4 bases short and J 5 bases short, with 15 bases between. CDR3 length: 14 residues. Germline assignment: CDR1 SGHDT and CDR2 YYEEEE. The CDR3 spells CASSLRGGPYGYTF. As DNA, the CDR3 is TGTGCCAGCAGCCTCCGGGGGGGACCATATGGCTACACCTTC.

This rearrangement joins TRBV15 to TRBJ2-4, with 8 bases fitting TRBD1. CDR1 is LNHNV, CDR2 YYDKDF, per germline (reference sequence). CDR3 length equals 17 residues. The trim removed 0 bases at V and 0 bases at J, leaving 4 bases unmatched. CDR3 in amino acids: CATSRDRDRKAKNIQYF. CDR3 nucleotides: TGTGCCACCAGCAGAGATAGGGACAGGAAAGCCAAAAACATTCAGTACTTC.

The chain employs TRBV7-6 and TRBJ2-1; 8 bases align to TRBD2. CDR1 SGHVS and CDR2 FNYEAQ come from the germline V gene. The CDR3 contains 14 residues. The ends lost 4 bases at V and 6 bases at J; junction bases unmatched: 5. Here the CDR3 DNA reads TGTGCCAGCAGCTCCCTTACTAGCGGCAATGAGCAGTTCTTC. It is translated as CASSSLTSGNEQFF.